One sample yielded the 3 T cell receptor beta chains listed below, sequenced in a study of siplizumab effects on memory and regulatory T cells. TCRdb's table, derived via immunoSEQ multiplex PCR, lists solely in-frame clones and lacks some. The sample gives 85,000 to 120,000 clones, roughly nine tenths of which show up once; around 1.1% is in the top ten. The material sequenced was CD4+ T cells sorted from blood. Every receptor here comes from a human donor in good health.

The chain carries TRBV7-9 and TRBJ2-6; D remains ambiguous. In germline, CDR1 is SEHNR, CDR2 FQNEAQ (reference sequence). V lost 5 bases and J lost 1, with 9 bases in between. The CDR3 spans 15 residues. In DNA form, the CDR3 reads TGTGCCAGCAGCCACGTCATGTCTGGGGCCAACGTCCTGACTTTC. This encodes CASSHVMSGANVLTF.

The sample holds a few counts of this clone. The J gene is TRBJ2-3, the V gene TRBV7-2; a possible D gene is TRBD1 (6 bases). The germline V and J ends were trimmed by 5 bases and 4 bases, with 10 bases remaining between them. Germline CDR1 SGHTA, CDR2 FQGNSA. This CDR3 is built from 13 residues. For the CDR3, the DNA is TGTGCCAGCAGCCCCCACAGGGCAGATACGCAGTATTTT. Protein sequence: CASSPHRADTQYF.

The chain employs TRBV28 and TRBJ2-7; D gene ambiguous. V gave up 7 bases and J gave up 3 bases, with 13 bases separating them. This CDR3 region has 13 residues. The germline V gene encodes CDR1 MDHEN and CDR2 SYDVKM. In DNA form, the CDR3 reads TGTGCCAGCAAGTACAGTACAAACTACGAGCAGTACTTC. Encoded protein: CASKYSTNYEQYF.